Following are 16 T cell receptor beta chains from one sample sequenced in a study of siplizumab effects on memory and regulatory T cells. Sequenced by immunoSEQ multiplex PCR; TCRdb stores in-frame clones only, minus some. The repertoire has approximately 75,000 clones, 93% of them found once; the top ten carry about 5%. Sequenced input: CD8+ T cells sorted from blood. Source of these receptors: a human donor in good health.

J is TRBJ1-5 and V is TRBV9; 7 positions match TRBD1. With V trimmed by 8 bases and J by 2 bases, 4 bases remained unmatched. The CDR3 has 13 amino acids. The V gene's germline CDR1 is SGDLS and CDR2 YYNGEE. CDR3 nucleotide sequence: TGTGCCAGTGGAACAGGGGGCAATCAGCCCCAGCATTTT. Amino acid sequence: CASGTGGNQPQHF. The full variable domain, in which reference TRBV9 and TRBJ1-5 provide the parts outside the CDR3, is DSGVTQTPKHLITATGQRVTLRCSPRSGDLSVYWYQQSLDQGLQFLIQYYNGEERAKGNILERFSAQQFPDLHSELNLSSLELGDSALYFCASGTGGNQPQHFGDGTRLSIL.

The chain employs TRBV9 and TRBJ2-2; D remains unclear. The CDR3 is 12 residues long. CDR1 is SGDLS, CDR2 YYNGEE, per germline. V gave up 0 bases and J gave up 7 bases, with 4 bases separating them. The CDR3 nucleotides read TGTGCCAGCAGCGTAGCCCTCGGGGAGCTGTTTTTT. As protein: CASSVALGELFF.

Here the CDR3 reads CASRAPSGGAWDEQYF. CDR3 nucleotides: TGTGCCAGCAGGGCCCCTAGCGGGGGGGCCTGGGACGAGCAGTACTTC. The rearrangement links TRBV2 to TRBJ2-5; 12 nucleotides line up with TRBD2. The DNA end is a closer match to TRBJ2-7, so the J assignment may be wrong. Per the germline V gene, CDR1 is SNHLY and CDR2 is FYNNEI. The CDR3 sequence is 16 residues long.

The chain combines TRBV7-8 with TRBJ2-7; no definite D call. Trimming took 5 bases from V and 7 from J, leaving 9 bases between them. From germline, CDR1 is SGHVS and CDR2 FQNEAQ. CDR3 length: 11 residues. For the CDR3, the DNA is TGTGCCAGCAGCCCCACCGGGGAGCAGTACTTC. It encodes CASSPTGEQYF.

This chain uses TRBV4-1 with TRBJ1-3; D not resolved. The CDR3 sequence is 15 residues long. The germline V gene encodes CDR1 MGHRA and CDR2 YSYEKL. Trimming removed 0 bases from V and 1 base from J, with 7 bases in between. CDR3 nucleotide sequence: TGCGCCAGCAGCCAAGATCTGGGATCTGGAAACACCATATATTTT. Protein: CASSQDLGSGNTIYF.

CDR3 sequence reads: CASSLSSGESNEQFF. CDR3 bases: TGTGCCAGCAGCTTATCTAGCGGGGAGTCTAATGAGCAGTTCTTC. The chain uses TRBV5-4 and TRBJ2-1; 9 bases are a match to TRBD2. V shed 2 bases, J shed 7 bases, and the junction held 7 bases outside the gene matches. The CDR3 covers 15 residues. Germline lookup yields CDR1 SGHNT and CDR2 YYREEE (reference sequence).

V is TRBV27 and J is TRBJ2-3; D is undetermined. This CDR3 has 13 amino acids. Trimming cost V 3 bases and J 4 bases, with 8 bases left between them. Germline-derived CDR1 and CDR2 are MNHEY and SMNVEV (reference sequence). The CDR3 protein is CASSFHKADTQYF. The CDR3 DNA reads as TGTGCCAGCAGTTTCCATAAGGCAGATACGCAGTATTTT.

CDR3 bases: TGTGCCGGCGGGTACGAGCAGTACTTC. This gives the protein CAGGYEQYF. J is TRBJ2-7 and V is TRBV6-1; a possible D gene is TRBD2 (5 bases). V was clipped by 11 bases and J by 4 bases, with 6 bases between them. Germline V CDR1 and CDR2: MNHNS, SASEGT. The CDR3 has 9 residues.

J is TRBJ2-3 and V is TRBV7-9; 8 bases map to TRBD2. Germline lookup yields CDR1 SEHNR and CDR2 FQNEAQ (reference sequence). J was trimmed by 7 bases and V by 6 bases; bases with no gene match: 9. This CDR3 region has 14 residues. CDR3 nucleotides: TGTGCCAGCAGGCCTGGCGGGGGGAGTAATACGCAGTATTTT. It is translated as CASRPGGGSNTQYF.

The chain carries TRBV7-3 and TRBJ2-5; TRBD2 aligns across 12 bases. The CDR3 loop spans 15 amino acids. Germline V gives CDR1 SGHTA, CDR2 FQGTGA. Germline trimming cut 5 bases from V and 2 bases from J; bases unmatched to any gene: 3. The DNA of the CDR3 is TGTGCCAGCAGCCTACTAGCGGGGGGTCAAGAGACCCAGTACTTC. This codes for CASSLLAGGQETQYF.

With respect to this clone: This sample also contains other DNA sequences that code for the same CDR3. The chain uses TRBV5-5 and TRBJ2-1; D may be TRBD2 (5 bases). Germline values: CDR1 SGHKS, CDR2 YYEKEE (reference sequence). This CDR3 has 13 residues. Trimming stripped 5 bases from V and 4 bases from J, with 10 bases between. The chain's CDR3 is CASREGGYNEQFF. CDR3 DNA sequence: TGTGCCAGCAGGGAAGGAGGATACAATGAGCAGTTCTTC.

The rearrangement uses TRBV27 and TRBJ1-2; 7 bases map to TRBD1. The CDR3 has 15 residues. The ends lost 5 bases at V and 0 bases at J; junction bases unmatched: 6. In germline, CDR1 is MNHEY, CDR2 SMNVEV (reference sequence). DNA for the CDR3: TGTGCCAGCAGTAACGGACAGGACCCTAACTATGGCTACACCTTC. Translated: CASSNGQDPNYGYTF.

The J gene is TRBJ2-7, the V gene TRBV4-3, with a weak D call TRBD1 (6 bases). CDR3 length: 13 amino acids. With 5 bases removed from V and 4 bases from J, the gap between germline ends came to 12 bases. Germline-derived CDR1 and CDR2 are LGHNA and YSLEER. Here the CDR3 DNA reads TGCGCCAGCAGCTCTATTACAGGGTACGAGCAGTACTTC. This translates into CASSSITGYEQYF.

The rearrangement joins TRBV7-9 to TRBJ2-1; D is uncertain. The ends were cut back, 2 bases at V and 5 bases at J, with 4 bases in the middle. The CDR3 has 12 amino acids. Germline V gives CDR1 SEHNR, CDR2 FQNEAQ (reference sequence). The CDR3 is CASSLLNNEQFF. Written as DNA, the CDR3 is TGTGCCAGCAGCTTACTCAACAATGAGCAGTTCTTC.

CDR3 in DNA: TGTGCCAGCAGCAAAGTGTGGGGGGCTGAAGCTTTCTTT. It encodes CASSKVWGAEAFF. The chain is built from TRBV21-1 and TRBJ1-1. TRBV21-1 is a recognized pseudogene. The length of the CDR3 is 13 residues.

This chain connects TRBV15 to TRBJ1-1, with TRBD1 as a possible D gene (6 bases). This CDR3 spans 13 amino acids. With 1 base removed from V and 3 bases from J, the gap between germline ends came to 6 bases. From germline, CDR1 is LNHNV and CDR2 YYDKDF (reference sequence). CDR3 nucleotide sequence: TGTGCCACCAGCAGAGCAGGGGACACTGAAGCTTTCTTT. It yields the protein CATSRAGDTEAFF.